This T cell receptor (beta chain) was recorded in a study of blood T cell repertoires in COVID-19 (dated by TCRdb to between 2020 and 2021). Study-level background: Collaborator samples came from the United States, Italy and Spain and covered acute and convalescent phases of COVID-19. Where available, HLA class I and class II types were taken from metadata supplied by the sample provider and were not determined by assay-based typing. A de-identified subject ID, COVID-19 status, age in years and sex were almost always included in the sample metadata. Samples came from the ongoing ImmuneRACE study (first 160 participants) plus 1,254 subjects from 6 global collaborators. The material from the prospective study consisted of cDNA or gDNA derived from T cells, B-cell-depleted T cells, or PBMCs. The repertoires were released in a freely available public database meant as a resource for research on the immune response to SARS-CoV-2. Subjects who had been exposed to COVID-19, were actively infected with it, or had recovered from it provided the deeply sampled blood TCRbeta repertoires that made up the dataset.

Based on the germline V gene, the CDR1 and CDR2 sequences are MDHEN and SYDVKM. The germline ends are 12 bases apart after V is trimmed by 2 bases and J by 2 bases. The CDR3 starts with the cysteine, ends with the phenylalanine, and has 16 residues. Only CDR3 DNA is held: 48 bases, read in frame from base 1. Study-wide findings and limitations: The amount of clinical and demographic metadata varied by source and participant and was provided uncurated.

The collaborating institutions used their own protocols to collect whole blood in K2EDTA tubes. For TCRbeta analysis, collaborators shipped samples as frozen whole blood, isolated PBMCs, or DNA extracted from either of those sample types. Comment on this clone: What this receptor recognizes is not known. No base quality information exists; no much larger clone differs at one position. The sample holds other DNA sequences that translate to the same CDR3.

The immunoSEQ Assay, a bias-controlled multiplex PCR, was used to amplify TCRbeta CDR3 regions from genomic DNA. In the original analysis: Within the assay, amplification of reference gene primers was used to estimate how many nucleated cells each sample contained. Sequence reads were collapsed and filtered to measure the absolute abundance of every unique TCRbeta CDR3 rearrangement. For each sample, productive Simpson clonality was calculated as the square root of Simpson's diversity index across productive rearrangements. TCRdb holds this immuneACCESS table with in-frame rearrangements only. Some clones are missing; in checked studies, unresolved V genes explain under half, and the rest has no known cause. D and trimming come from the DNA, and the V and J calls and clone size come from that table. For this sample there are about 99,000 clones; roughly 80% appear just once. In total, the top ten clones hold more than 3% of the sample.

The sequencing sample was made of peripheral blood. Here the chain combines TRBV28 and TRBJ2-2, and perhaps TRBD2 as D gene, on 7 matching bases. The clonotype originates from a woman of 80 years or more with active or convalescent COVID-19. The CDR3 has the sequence CASSLRGGRNTGELFF. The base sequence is TGTGCCAGCAGTTTAAGGGGGGGTCGAAACACCGGGGAGCTGTTTTTT.